Each of the 10 T cell receptor beta chains below was sequenced from the same sample in a study of technical replicates of blood from several donors. The protocol was immunoSEQ multiplex PCR, while the TCRdb copy is restricted to in-frame clones and leaves out a portion. The sample consists of some 80,000 clones, 85% to 95% of them appearing once. The sample consisted of T cells isolated from PBMCs. These receptors were collected from a human donor in good health.

The chain uses TRBV11-3 and TRBJ2-7, with TRBD1 matching 8 bases. Germline V gives CDR1 SGHNT, CDR2 YENEEA. This CDR3 spans 14 amino acids. Germline trimming cut 4 bases from V and 2 bases from J; bases unmatched to any gene: 4. This CDR3 is CASSSRTGTYEQYF. The CDR3 nucleotides read TGTGCCAGCAGCTCCAGGACAGGGACCTACGAGCAGTACTTC.

The chain carries TRBV7-8 and TRBJ2-7; D perhaps matches TRBD2 (6 bases). Germline lookup yields CDR1 SGHVS and CDR2 FQNEAQ. The CDR3 has 14 amino acids. Trimming stripped 3 bases from V and 3 bases from J, with 12 bases between. In DNA form, the CDR3 reads TGTGCCAGCAGCTTCCCCGGGACTTACTACGAGCAGTACTTC. Translating it yields CASSFPGTYYEQYF. Based on the CDR3 plus reference TRBV7-8 and TRBJ2-7, the full variable domain is GAGVSQSPRYKVAKRGQDVALRCDPISGHVSLFWYQQALGQGPEFLTYFQNEAQLDKSGLPSDRFFAERPEGSVSTLKIQRTQQEDSAVYLCASSFPGTYYEQYFGPGTRLTVT.

This chain joins TRBV7-9 and TRBJ2-5; perhaps TRBD1 as D (5 bases). The CDR3 is 14 residues long. V shed 4 bases and J shed 2 bases, with 11 bases lying between them. Germline lookup yields CDR1 SEHNR and CDR2 FQNEAQ (reference sequence). The CDR3 reads CASSSRQMQETQYF. CDR3 DNA: TGTGCCAGCAGCTCGAGACAGATGCAAGAGACCCAGTACTTC. The whole variable domain, filled in from reference TRBV7-9 and TRBJ2-5, reads DTGVSQNPRHKITKRGQNVTFRCDPISEHNRLYWYRQTLGQGPEFLTYFQNEAQLEKSRLLSDRFSAERPKGSFSTLEIQRTEQGDSAMYLCASSSRQMQETQYFGPGTRLLVL.

DNA of the CDR3: TGTGCCAGCAGGGGACAGGGTTCTGGGGCCAACGTCCTGACTTTC. Residues: CASRGQGSGANVLTF. J is TRBJ2-6 and V is TRBV2; 9 bases are a match to TRBD1. Germline lookup yields CDR1 SNHLY and CDR2 FYNNEI. The V segment lost 6 bases and the J segment 1 base; nucleotides outside the gene matches: 1. The CDR3 has 15 amino acids.

The V gene is TRBV10-1, the J gene TRBJ1-1; D remains ambiguous. Germline lookup yields CDR1 WNHNN and CDR2 SYGVQD (reference sequence). V gave up 2 bases and J gave up 10 bases, with 14 bases separating them. The CDR3 runs 13 residues. CDR3 nucleotides: TGCGCCAGCAGTGAGGGCGGGCCCGGCGGAGCTTTCTTT. Protein: CASSEGGPGGAFF.

The chain links TRBV6-1 to TRBJ2-3, with D hard to call. This CDR3 is 12 amino acids long. V was shortened by 4 bases and J by 1 base, with 3 bases between the two germline ends. Germline V lookup: CDR1 MNHNS, CDR2 SASEGT. As DNA, the CDR3 is TGTGCCAGCAGTGTAGGCACAGATACGCAGTATTTT. Translation: CASSVGTDTQYF.

This clone has only one observation. The chain recombines TRBV21-1 with TRBJ2-5; the table's D call of TRBD2 was not tested on the DNA. TRBV21-1 is shown as a pseudogene. This CDR3 is 17 amino acids long. CDR3 amino acids: CARGEGLAGLYQETQYF. In nucleotides, the CDR3 is TGTGCCAGAGGAGAAGGACTAGCGGGACTATACCAAGAGACCCAGTACTTC.

This clone has just one count. This chain connects TRBV15 to TRBJ2-5; D might be TRBD2 (5 bases). This CDR3 region has 15 residues. The V end lost 2 bases, the J end lost 5 bases, and 15 bases lay between the germline ends. Germline V CDR1 and CDR2: LNHNV, YYDKDF (reference sequence). As DNA, the CDR3 is TGTGCCACCAGCAGAAGCATGAGGGAACAGGAGACCCAGTACTTC. As protein: CATSRSMREQETQYF.

The V call is TRBV27, the J call TRBJ2-1; 7 nucleotides line up with TRBD1. V gave up 2 bases and J gave up 4 bases; unmatched junction bases: 2. This CDR3 contains 14 residues. CDR1 is MNHEY, CDR2 SMNVEV, per germline (reference sequence). The CDR3 DNA is TGTGCCAGCAGTTTAGGGGACAGTTACAATGAGCAGTTCTTC. Translation gives CASSLGDSYNEQFF.

The V call is TRBV5-1, the J call TRBJ2-7, with 7 bases matching TRBD1. The CDR3 runs to 13 residues. Germline assignment: CDR1 SGHRS and CDR2 YFSETQ. The V and J ends lost 4 bases and 3 bases, in that order; junction bases with no gene match: 4. In DNA, the CDR3 is TGCGCCAGCAGCCCGGGACAGCGCTACGAGCAGTACTTC. It translates to CASSPGQRYEQYF.